Each of the 19 T cell receptor beta chains below was sequenced from the same sample in a study of shared clonotypes between healthy human individuals. Profiling relied on immunoSEQ multiplex PCR, and the TCRdb table lists in-frame clones only, not all of them. The sample has around 2.5 million clones, more than 85% seen once; the top ten hold approximately 0.37%. Material: naive CD4+ T cells from PBMCs. The subset here: CD45RA+ positively selected. The origin of the receptors is a man aged 18 to 30 in good health. Some clones in this sample may be carry-over from other donors' samples.

With respect to this clone: The sample holds other DNA sequences that translate to the same CDR3. The chain links TRBV6-5 to TRBJ2-7, with D possibly TRBD2 on 6 matching bases. The CDR3 totals 14 residues. Germline V gene data show CDR1 as MNHEY and CDR2 as SVGAGI. Trimming removed 0 bases at V and 3 bases at J, with 9 bases between. In DNA form, the CDR3 reads TGTGCCAGCAGTTACTCGAGGAGGGGCTACGAGCAGTACTTC. Its translation: CASSYSRRGYEQYF.

This clone appeared once. The chain couples TRBV5-1 to TRBJ1-4, with D possibly TRBD1 on 6 matching bases. Looked up from germline, CDR1 is SGHRS and CDR2 is YFSETQ. This CDR3 contains 15 residues. V lost 2 bases and J 1 base, leaving 9 bases between the germline ends. The DNA for the CDR3 is TGCGCCAGCAGCTTCAGGGGCATAACTAATGAAAAACTGTTTTTT. Translated: CASSFRGITNEKLFF.

The chain uses TRBV28 and TRBJ1-4; D is unclear. This CDR3 has 16 amino acids. V was trimmed by 1 base and J by 1 base, leaving 10 bases between them. Germline V gene sequence: CDR1 MDHEN, CDR2 SYDVKM. The CDR3 spells CASSLSVGGTNEKLFF. The CDR3 nucleotides are TGTGCCAGCAGTTTATCCGTGGGTGGAACTAATGAAAAACTGTTTTTT.

The rearrangement uses TRBV11-1 and TRBJ2-7, with D perhaps TRBD2 (5 bases). The germline V gene encodes CDR1 SGHAT and CDR2 FQDESV (reference sequence). CDR3 length equals 11 residues. The V end was cut by 4 bases, the J end by 6 bases, with 7 bases between. This CDR3 reads CASSWGAEQYF. The CDR3 DNA sequence: TGTGCCAGCAGCTGGGGAGCCGAGCAGTACTTC.

This rearrangement joins TRBV28 to TRBJ1-1, with a tentative D call TRBD1 (5 bases). Looked up from germline, CDR1 is MDHEN and CDR2 is SYDVKM. The CDR3 sequence is 14 residues long. Trimming shortened V by 6 bases and J by 3 bases, and 14 bases separated the two germline ends. This CDR3 is CASRVGGKHTEAFF. Written as DNA, the CDR3 is TGTGCCAGCAGAGTTGGGGGAAAACACACTGAAGCTTTCTTT.

This rearrangement joins TRBV30 to TRBJ2-5; 7 bases map to TRBD1. The length of the CDR3 is 13 residues. V lost 2 bases, J lost 5 bases, and 5 bases stayed unmatched. The germline CDR1 and CDR2 sequences are GTSNPN and SVGIG (reference sequence). The CDR3, as DNA: TGTGCCTGGAGTAACAGGGGCGGGGAGACCCAGTACTTC. This encodes CAWSNRGGETQYF.

The chain carries TRBV7-2 and TRBJ2-3, with 16 bases fitting TRBD2. CDR1 SGHTA and CDR2 FQGNSA come from the germline V gene. After removal of 5 bases from V and 9 bases from J, the junction contained 2 bases not matched to a gene. This CDR3 is 14 amino acids long. CDR3 sequence reads: CASSGTSGRETQYF. The CDR3 DNA reads TGTGCCAGCAGCGGGACTAGCGGGAGGGAAACGCAGTATTTT.

The J gene is TRBJ2-1, the V gene TRBV28; 8 bases are shared with TRBD1. The CDR3 length is 12 residues. Trimming took 3 bases from V and 12 from J; bases not matched to a gene: 4. CDR1 is MDHEN and CDR2 is SYDVKM in the germline V gene. The CDR3 sequence: CASSFQGAGQFF. CDR3 sequence (DNA): TGTGCCAGCAGTTTCCAGGGGGCCGGGCAGTTCTTC.

The rearrangement links TRBV12-5 to TRBJ2-7; 8 bases map to TRBD2. The trim removed 6 bases at V and 0 bases at J, leaving 7 bases unmatched. The CDR3 runs 15 residues. Per the germline V gene, CDR1 is LGHNT and CDR2 is FRNRAP. CDR3 DNA sequence: TGTGCTAGTGGAAACCGACTAGCGAACTCCTACGAGCAGTACTTC. Its translation: CASGNRLANSYEQYF.

This clone was detected once. The J gene is TRBJ1-4, the V gene TRBV21-1; TRBD1 is the table's D call and was not checked against the DNA. TRBV21-1 is deemed a pseudogene. CDR3 length: 15 amino acids. This chain's CDR3 is CASRSGHLPPGKLFF. CDR3 coding DNA: TGTGCCAGCAGATCGGGACATCTCCCCCCCGGAAAACTGTTTTTT.

The chain carries TRBV4-1 and TRBJ1-6; D might be TRBD1 (6 bases). Per the germline V gene, CDR1 is MGHRA and CDR2 is YSYEKL. V was clipped by 5 bases and J by 5 bases, with 22 bases between them. The CDR3 extends over 18 amino acids. The CDR3 region has the DNA TGCGCCAGCAGCTCGATATTAAGGGGGGGAGGGGATAATTCACCCCTCCACTTT. It is translated as CASSSILRGGGDNSPLHF.

The chain links TRBV28 to TRBJ2-7; 12 positions agree with TRBD2. V was pared by 10 bases and J by 3 bases, with 10 bases of the junction left unmatched. CDR1 MDHEN and CDR2 SYDVKM come from the germline V gene. This CDR3 has 15 amino acids. CDR3 sequence reads: CATMRPGLAGYEQYF. As DNA, the CDR3 is TGTGCCACCATGAGGCCGGGACTAGCGGGCTACGAGCAGTACTTC.

About this clone: Other DNA sequences in the same sample also yield this CDR3. The chain uses TRBV29-1 and TRBJ1-1; unclear D gene. Germline V lookup: CDR1 SQVTM, CDR2 ANQGSEA. The germline V and J ends were trimmed by 6 bases and 1 base, with 9 bases remaining between them. The CDR3 is made up of 12 amino acids. DNA of the CDR3: TGCAGCGTCCAGCCAGGGAACACTGAAGCTTTCTTT. Its translation is CSVQPGNTEAFF.

This clone has just one count. Other DNA sequences in this sample translate to the same CDR3. V is TRBV28 and J is TRBJ2-7; maybe TRBD2 (5 bases). The germline V gene encodes CDR1 MDHEN and CDR2 SYDVKM. V lost 3 bases and J lost 3, with 9 bases in between. The CDR3 covers 13 residues. This CDR3 reads CASSLSGFYEQYF. The CDR3 nucleotides read TGTGCCAGCAGTTTGTCGGGGTTCTACGAGCAGTACTTC.

This chain connects TRBV7-8 to TRBJ2-1, with 9 bases matching TRBD1. J gave up 8 bases and V 6 bases, and 11 bases lay outside the gene matches. Germline V gene sequence: CDR1 SGHVS, CDR2 FQNEAQ. The CDR3 contains 15 residues. CDR3 in DNA: TGTGCCAGCAGAACACCGGGACAGGGTGGCTATGAGCAGTTCTTC. It is translated as CASRTPGQGGYEQFF.

The chain recombines TRBV4-1 with TRBJ2-7, with 8 bases lining up with TRBD2. Germline V CDR1 and CDR2: MGHRA, YSYEKL. The CDR3 runs to 14 residues. V shed 3 bases and J 5 bases; nucleotides not matched to a gene: 6. CDR3 DNA sequence: TGCGCCAGCAGCCAGAGGACTAGCAGGGACGAGCAGTACTTC. Protein sequence: CASSQRTSRDEQYF.

The sample holds one count of this clone. This chain's CDR3 is CASSRDRERTGELFF. In nucleotides, the CDR3 is TGTGCCAGCAGCCGGGACAGGGAGAGAACCGGGGAGCTGTTTTTT. The V call is TRBV5-8, the J call TRBJ2-2, with 9 bases lining up with TRBD1. This CDR3 is built from 15 residues. The germline CDR1 and CDR2 sequences are SGHTS and YDEGEE. With V trimmed by 4 bases and J by 5 bases, 6 bases remained unmatched. The complete variable domain, with remaining parts taken from reference TRBV5-8 and TRBJ2-2, reads EAGVTQSPTHLIKTRGQQATLRCSPISGHTSVYWYQQALGLGLQFLLWYDEGEERNRGNFPPRFSGRQFPNYSSELNVNALELEDSALYLCASSRDRERTGELFFGEGSRLTVL.

This chain connects TRBV28 to TRBJ2-7; 7 nucleotides agree with TRBD1. Germline CDR1 and CDR2: MDHEN and SYDVKM. After removal of 3 bases from V and 2 bases from J, the junction contained 10 bases not matched to a gene. This CDR3 region has 16 residues. CDR3 residues: CASSFWDSTLTYEQYF. Written as DNA, the CDR3 is TGTGCCAGCAGTTTCTGGGACAGTACGTTAACCTACGAGCAGTACTTC.

The chain links TRBV18 to TRBJ2-7; TRBD1 aligns across 8 bases. Germline-derived CDR1 and CDR2 are KGHSH and LQKENI. The trim removed 6 bases at V and 2 bases at J, leaving 6 bases unmatched. CDR3 size: 14 residues. The CDR3 spells CASSSRDRTYEQYF. The CDR3 DNA sequence: TGTGCCAGCTCCTCCCGGGACAGGACCTACGAGCAGTACTTC.